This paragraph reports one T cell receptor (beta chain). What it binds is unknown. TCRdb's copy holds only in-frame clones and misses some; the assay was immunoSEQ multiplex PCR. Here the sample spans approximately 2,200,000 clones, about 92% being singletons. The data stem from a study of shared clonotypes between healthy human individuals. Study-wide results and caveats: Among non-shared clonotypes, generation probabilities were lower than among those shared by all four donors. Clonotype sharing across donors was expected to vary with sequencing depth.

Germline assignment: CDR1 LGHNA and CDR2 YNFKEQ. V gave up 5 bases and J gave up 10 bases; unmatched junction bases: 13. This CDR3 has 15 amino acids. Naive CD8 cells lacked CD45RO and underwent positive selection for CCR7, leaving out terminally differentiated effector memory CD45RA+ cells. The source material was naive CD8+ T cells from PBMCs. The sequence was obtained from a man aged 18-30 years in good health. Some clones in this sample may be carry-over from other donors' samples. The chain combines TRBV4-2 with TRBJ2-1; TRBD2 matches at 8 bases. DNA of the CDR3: TGTGCCAGCAGCTTGTTCAGCGGGAGTTTTAACGAGCAGTTCTTC. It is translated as CASSLFSGSFNEQFF.